What follows are 28 T cell receptor beta chains derived from one specimen sequenced in a study of blood T cell repertoires in COVID-19. Sequencing was performed with immunoSEQ multiplex PCR; in TCRdb, only in-frame clones are kept and a portion is missing. The data contain about 63,000 clones, around 74% of them singletons. The sample consisted of peripheral blood. The receptors originated from a woman older than 75 with acute or convalescent COVID-19.

This chain's CDR3 is CASTLGPGTQYNSPLHF. The CDR3 nucleotides read TGTGCCAGCACCCTTGGACCAGGGACTCAGTATAATTCACCCCTCCACTTT. This chain links TRBV5-5 with TRBJ1-6, with D possibly matching TRBD1 (5 bases). Between the trimmed V and J ends, which lost 6 bases and 4 bases, there was a span of 20 bases. Germline assignment: CDR1 SGHKS and CDR2 YYEKEE (reference sequence). The CDR3 is made up of 17 amino acids.

The table lists this clone with a count of one. The gene calls are TRBV6-5 and TRBJ2-7, with D tentatively TRBD1 (5 bases). The CDR3 runs to 13 residues. Between the trimmed V and J ends, which lost 2 bases and 0 bases, there was a span of 5 bases. The germline CDR1 and CDR2 sequences are MNHEY and SVGAGI. CDR3 amino acids: CASSYDSSYEQYF. In DNA form, the CDR3 reads TGTGCCAGCAGTTACGACAGCTCCTACGAGCAGTACTTC.

The chain carries TRBV10-3 and TRBJ1-1, with D maybe TRBD1 (5 bases). Germline CDR1 ENHRY, CDR2 SYGVKD. The CDR3 consists of 12 residues. V was trimmed by 3 bases and J by 8 bases, leaving 10 bases between them. The CDR3 sequence: CAISEGPGEAFF. CDR3 DNA: TGTGCCATCAGTGAAGGGCCAGGGGAAGCTTTCTTT.

The V gene is TRBV4-3, the J gene TRBJ2-2; the match to TRBD2 covers 9 bases. Trimming at V came to 1 base and at J to 6 bases, leaving 12 bases not matched to a gene. This CDR3 is built from 18 residues. Germline lookup yields CDR1 LGHNA and CDR2 YSLEER. The CDR3 DNA follows: TGCGCCAGCAGCCAAGCTGTAGCGGGAGTTTCGGGGGCCGGGGAGCTGTTTTTT. Its protein is CASSQAVAGVSGAGELFF.

The chain links TRBV5-1 to TRBJ2-5, with 7 nucleotides matching TRBD2. The V segment lost 4 bases and the J segment 5 bases; nucleotides outside the gene matches: 17. From germline, CDR1 is SGHRS and CDR2 YFSETQ. There are 17 residues in the CDR3. Here the CDR3 reads CASSVRGEPRNRETQYF. The CDR3, as DNA: TGCGCCAGCAGCGTACGGGGGGAACCGCGAAACCGGGAGACCCAGTACTTC.

The genes are TRBV6-2 or TRBV6-3 and TRBJ1-3, with D tentatively TRBD1 (6 bases). CDR3 length: 17 residues. CDR1 is MNHEY, CDR2 SVGEGT, per germline. Trimming removed 5 bases from V and 0 bases from J, with 17 bases in between. The CDR3 DNA reads TGTGCCAGCAGTAGAAGACAGGACTTAATCTCTGGAAACACCATATATTTT. This encodes CASSRRQDLISGNTIYF.

A single count supports this clone. The chain links TRBV25-1 to TRBJ2-7; 7 nucleotides line up with TRBD1. The V segment lost 4 bases and the J segment 2 bases; nucleotides outside the gene matches: 8. This CDR3 comprises 15 residues. Germline values: CDR1 MGHDK, CDR2 SYGVNS. The CDR3 loop reads CASSVAGGSTYEQYF. The CDR3 DNA reads as TGTGCCAGCAGTGTAGCAGGGGGATCTACCTACGAGCAGTACTTC.

This clone was detected only a few times. J is TRBJ1-4 and V is TRBV10-1, with 9 bases lining up with TRBD1. CDR3 size: 15 residues. CDR1 is WNHNN, CDR2 SYGVQD, per germline (reference sequence). V lost 5 bases to trimming and J lost 6 bases; unmatched junction nucleotides: 7. DNA of the CDR3: TGCGCCAGCAGTCAAGGGGGACAGGGAGATGAAAAACTGTTTTTT. Residues: CASSQGGQGDEKLFF.

For the CDR3, the DNA is TGTGCCAGCAGTTTAGGCGGTGCTCGGGACAATGAGCAGTTCTTC. This translates into CASSLGGARDNEQFF. The chain has TRBV28 and TRBJ2-1; D not certain. Per germline, CDR1 MDHEN and CDR2 SYDVKM. V was cut by 2 bases and J by 5 bases, with 13 bases left in between. The CDR3 runs to 15 residues.

This sequence joins TRBV6-2 or TRBV6-3 and TRBJ1-2, with D unresolved. This CDR3 is 14 amino acids long. The ends were cut back, 2 bases at V and 10 bases at J, with 17 bases in the middle. CDR1 is MNHEY, CDR2 SVGEGT, per germline. CDR3 coding DNA: TGTGCCAGCAGTTACGGGCCTTCCCTATGGGCCTACACCTTC. It is translated as CASSYGPSLWAYTF.

The table lists this clone with a few counts. The chain has TRBV11-3 and TRBJ1-2; no reliable D call. The CDR3 extends over 14 amino acids. V was trimmed by 5 bases and J by 3 bases, leaving 13 bases between them. Germline V gene data show CDR1 as SGHNT and CDR2 as YENEEA. The CDR3 coding sequence is TGTGCCAGCAGCCCAGCCACGGGAGACTATGGCTACACCTTC. Protein: CASSPATGDYGYTF.

The chain carries TRBV7-2 and TRBJ2-1; weak D call: TRBD2 (6 bases). Trimming removed 2 bases at V and 0 bases at J, with 11 bases between. This CDR3 comprises 16 residues. The germline CDR1 and CDR2 sequences are SGHTA and FQGNSA. The CDR3 loop reads CASSLKDGSSYNEQFF. The CDR3 region has the DNA TGTGCCAGCAGCTTAAAAGACGGGAGCTCCTACAATGAGCAGTTCTTC.

This clone was seen a handful of times. The chain uses TRBV24-1 and TRBJ2-7; 10 nucleotides agree with TRBD2. The CDR3 contains 15 residues. After removal of 4 bases from V and 3 bases from J, the junction contained 5 bases not matched to a gene. Germline CDR1 KGHDR, CDR2 SFDVKD. The CDR3 reads CATSEPGTSDYEQYF. The CDR3 DNA follows: TGTGCCACCAGTGAACCCGGGACTAGCGACTACGAGCAGTACTTC.

This clone appeared a single time. This chain joins TRBV28 and TRBJ2-1, with 7 positions matching TRBD2. The CDR3 totals 17 residues. Looked up from germline, CDR1 is MDHEN and CDR2 is SYDVKM. Unmatched junction bases numbered 18, after V lost 4 bases and J lost 9 bases. CDR3 coding DNA: TGTGCCAGCAGTTCCCCTTGGGGGAGGGTCCCGCGGGTTGAGCAGTTCTTC. It codes for CASSSPWGRVPRVEQFF.

J is TRBJ2-3 and V is TRBV30; TRBD2 aligns across 8 bases. Looked up from germline, CDR1 is GTSNPN and CDR2 is SVGIG (reference sequence). The CDR3 sequence is 18 residues long. V shed 2 bases, J shed 1 base, and the junction held 14 bases outside the gene matches. CDR3 sequence reads: CAWSPPQLLAVRTDTQYF. Written as DNA, the CDR3 is TGTGCCTGGAGTCCCCCCCAACTACTAGCGGTTCGCACAGATACGCAGTATTTT.

V and J are TRBV28 and TRBJ2-5; 7 bases align to TRBD2. Germline CDR1 is MDHEN and CDR2 is SYDVKM. This CDR3 contains 19 residues. The V gene end was trimmed by 1 base and the J gene end by 1 base; junction bases not matched to a gene: 15. The CDR3 reads CASSLSAPRGVEFQETQYF. Here the CDR3 DNA reads TGTGCCAGCAGTTTATCCGCCCCCCGGGGGGTGGAGTTCCAAGAGACCCAGTACTTC.

V gene TRBV18 combines with J gene TRBJ2-2, with D uncertain. The CDR3 loop spans 15 amino acids. V lost 5 bases to trimming and J lost 3 bases, with 13 bases between them. CDR1 KGHSH and CDR2 LQKENI come from the germline V gene. The CDR3 DNA sequence: TGTGCCAGCTCAGTAACTTGGGCAGACACCGGGGAGCTGTTTTTT. It specifies CASSVTWADTGELFF.

This rearrangement joins TRBV5-1 to TRBJ2-5, with a possible D match to TRBD1 (5 bases). CDR3 length equals 14 residues. Germline CDR1 reads SGHRS; CDR2 reads YFSETQ. The germline V and J ends were trimmed by 4 bases and 0 bases, with 10 bases remaining between them. The CDR3 region is CASSRAGNQETQYF. The CDR3 region has the DNA TGCGCCAGCAGCCGAGCAGGGAACCAAGAGACCCAGTACTTC.

The chain uses TRBV6-5 and TRBJ2-7; TRBD1 might be the D (5 bases). The CDR3 loop spans 14 amino acids. Trimming removed 2 bases at V and 2 bases at J, with 10 bases between. CDR1 and CDR2 from the germline V gene are MNHEY and SVGAGI. The CDR3 DNA is TGTGCCAGCAGTTACAGAAAAGGGGCCTACGAGCAGTACTTC. It translates to CASSYRKGAYEQYF.

This rearrangement joins TRBV4-3 to TRBJ2-7, with 8 positions matching TRBD2. Trimming took 4 bases from V and 4 from J; bases not matched to a gene: 12. Looked up from germline, CDR1 is LGHNA and CDR2 is YSLEER. This CDR3 comprises 16 residues. CDR3 residues: CASSLVGSGTSYEQYF. The CDR3 DNA reads TGCGCCAGCAGCCTGGTGGGTAGCGGGACGTCATACGAGCAGTACTTC.

The chain links TRBV6-5 to TRBJ1-5; 7 bases align to TRBD1. CDR1 MNHEY and CDR2 SVGAGI come from the germline V gene. J gave up 6 bases and V 6 bases, and 11 bases lay outside the gene matches. The CDR3 is 15 residues long. CDR3 bases: TGTGCCAGCAGCTCTTTTCGACAGGGTGGTCAGCCCCAGCATTTT. Its protein is CASSSFRQGGQPQHF.

This clone was seen more than once but under ten times. The rearrangement joins TRBV14 to TRBJ2-7, with D possibly matching TRBD1 (5 bases). CDR1 and CDR2 from the germline V gene are SGHDN and FVKESK. V lost 4 bases to trimming and J lost 6 bases, with 19 bases between them. The CDR3 contains 15 residues. The CDR3 region is CASSPSGLAAGEQYF. The CDR3 DNA reads TGTGCCAGCAGCCCTTCAGGGTTGGCGGCTGGCGAGCAGTACTTC.

V gene TRBV7-2 combines with J gene TRBJ1-3, with 7 bases lining up with TRBD1. V trimming: 7 bases; J trimming: 4 bases; junction bases outside the gene matches: 7. The CDR3 contains 14 residues. Per germline, CDR1 SGHTA and CDR2 FQGNSA. The CDR3 loop is CASTKGAEGNTIYF. CDR3 in DNA: TGTGCCAGCACAAAGGGGGCTGAAGGAAACACCATATATTTT.

This sequence joins TRBV7-2 and TRBJ2-1, with 9 positions matching TRBD2. Germline-derived CDR1 and CDR2 are SGHTA and FQGNSA. The length of the CDR3 is 16 residues. V shed 5 bases, J shed 3 bases, and the junction held 8 bases outside the gene matches. The CDR3 protein is CASSESSGEGYNEQFF. DNA for the CDR3: TGTGCCAGCAGCGAATCTAGCGGGGAGGGCTACAATGAGCAGTTCTTC.

The V and J genes are TRBV27 and TRBJ2-3; a possible D gene is TRBD2 (6 bases). Germline values: CDR1 MNHEY, CDR2 SMNVEV (reference sequence). The ends were cut back, 3 bases at V and 1 base at J, with 20 bases in the middle. This CDR3 spans 18 amino acids. CDR3 protein: CASSLYSVTSTGTDTQYF. CDR3 nucleotide sequence: TGTGCCAGCAGTTTGTACTCCGTGACTAGTACGGGCACAGATACGCAGTATTTT.

The gene calls are TRBV7-7 and TRBJ2-5; 8 bases agree with TRBD2. The CDR3 length is 19 residues. Germline V gives CDR1 SSHAT, CDR2 FNYEAQ (reference sequence). The J segment lost 3 bases and the V segment lost 5 bases, leaving 20 bases of the junction unmatched. The CDR3, as DNA: TGTGCCAGCAGCCTTTACCCCCACAACCTAGCGGGCGAGGAAGAGACCCAGTACTTC. It yields the protein CASSLYPHNLAGEEETQYF.

The chain couples TRBV6-2 or TRBV6-3 to TRBJ2-7; D perhaps matches TRBD2 (6 bases). Germline loops: CDR1 MNHEY, CDR2 SVGEGT. CDR3 length equals 17 residues. Deletions cut 6 bases from V and 0 bases from J, with 21 bases between. DNA of the CDR3: TGTGCCAGCAGCCCCAATTTTTATAGGAGGGACTCCTACGAGCAGTACTTC. Residues: CASSPNFYRRDSYEQYF.

The V and J genes are TRBV6-5 and TRBJ2-4; tentatively, D is TRBD1 (7 bases). The CDR3 is made up of 14 amino acids. The germline V gene encodes CDR1 MNHEY and CDR2 SVGAGI. Deletions cut 0 bases from V and 10 bases from J, with 13 bases between. CDR3 sequence reads: CASSYSPQGGIQYF. DNA for the CDR3: TGTGCCAGCAGTTACTCGCCCCAGGGGGGTATTCAGTACTTC.